This TCR beta chain was documented in a study of cytomegalovirus exposure and HLA in healthy donors (dated by TCRdb to about 2017). Regarding the complete study: An earlier analysis of a few hundred of the donors reported about 280 Gb of sequence data and 117 million unique TCR beta sequences obtained from 180 million or so T cells. A handful of DR-DQ haplotypes were treated as single units for association and clustering because of strong linkage in the cohort. Typing coverage differed by locus: A, B, C, DRB1 and DQB1 were typed in roughly 620-630 donors, DQA1 in 500 to 550, DPA1 in 606, and DPB1 in roughly 470. In a later analysis, previously published TCR beta repertoires from some 640 donors were re-analyzed and high-resolution HLA genotyping was added so that TCR occurrence patterns could be studied. A later genetic analysis took genome-wide SNP genotypes for 398 of the 666 donors and used that subset as a discovery cohort. Rather than drawing on any new phenotypic data, the later analysis identified candidate immune exposures from TCR beta sequences and the way those sequences occurred across donors. HLA typing included class I and class II loci at four-digit resolution. Besides the first cohort of under 700 subjects, a separate validation cohort made up of 120 different subjects was used. Among the roughly 400 genotyped donors, around 79% belonged to the genetic ancestry cluster associated with self-reported Caucasian donors. To predict cytomegalovirus infection status, the study brought together high-throughput TCR immunosequencing, statistical association of individual TCRs with disease status, and machine learning. An early release that covered some 640 HLA-typed donors contained approximately 320 gigabases of sequencing data and 80 million or so unique TCR sequences. The study was designed to test whether signatures of past pathogen exposure could be identified by cataloging public T cell receptors. On average, roughly 250,000 unique TCR beta nucleotide sequences were sequenced per donor among a few hundred genotyped donors of the cohort, with around 19% of those sequences being non-productive. All discovery cohort repertoires had been generated using a single sequencing platform. An earlier analysis of around 580 of the donors used high-throughput TCR beta sequencing to judge whether each TCR beta V gene segment behaved as functional or pseudogenic. The study used immunosequencing to profile the T cell repertoires of approximately 650 subjects and linked those repertoires to cytomegalovirus serostatus. Alongside the repertoire data, information on donor age, sex, ethnicity and CMV serostatus was compiled.

Notes on this clone: Its cognate antigen has yet to be identified. Nothing much larger sits one base from this clone, and base qualities are not available.

General conclusions and limits of the study: Because HLA typing was missing for some donors at each locus, association tests included only the typed subset. For the cohort, immune exposure information was limited to CMV serostatus. The sequencing pipeline was judged likely to have produced a cluster of highly shared sequence variants as a technical artifact. According to a later analysis, most CMV-associated TCR beta chains appeared to be HLA-restricted, and the HLA associations seemed to be driven largely by CMV exposure. Because counts were too low, about 15 rarely observed V segments, including chromosome 9 orphons, were left out of the earlier analysis of some 640 of the donors. A later genetic analysis reported fewer N-insertions in productive TCRs among donors in an Asian-associated ancestry cluster than the approximately 700-donor mean. A few of the identified cytomegalovirus-associated TCR beta chains were confirmed in vitro to be specific for cytomegalovirus antigens. This cohort had only TCR beta chains sequenced, and the lack of alpha or paired-chain data limited which features could be detected. While some public TCRs were present in many individuals, most TCR sequences turned up only very rarely across donors. A total of fewer than 200 TCR beta chains were listed by the study as associated with cytomegalovirus. In a later analysis, TCR association rates were found to vary across HLA loci, with the most associated TCRs seen for DRB1 alleles and the fewest for HLA-C alleles. Presence/absence analyses assumed roughly uniform sequencing depth across donors, an assumption that may not hold. In a later analysis, HLA-associated TCR beta chains were found to be more clonally expanded and to have lower generation probabilities than equally common non-associated chains. In an earlier analysis of about 550 of the donors, most TCR beta V segments were observed in productive rearrangements about 87% or about 30% of the time, broadly matching IMGT annotations. Correlated functional status among segregating V segments might be attributable to linkage disequilibrium, but an unknown experimental factor could not be ruled out. It was suggested by the authors that the approach could potentially be generalized to other disease states and immunological phenotypes. The 87-base-pair reads could not distinguish some IMGT-functional V segments, including TRBV6-2 and TRBV6-3, so those segments were excluded. An association between a missense DCLRE1C variant and V-gene and J-gene trimming of TCR beta chains was found in a later genetic analysis and replicated in an independent cohort. When HLA alleles, especially DR and DQ, strongly co-occurred, TCR associations were difficult to assign to individual alleles. In a later analysis, 15,000 to 20,000 TCR beta sequences were associated with specific HLA alleles at a false discovery rate of 0.05. The classifier was reported to diagnose cytomegalovirus status with high specificity and sensitivity in both the original cohort and the validation cohort. A further reported finding was that TCR beta sequences accurately predicted the HLA-A and HLA-B alleles for most subjects in the first cohort. A later analysis reported that several top co-occurrence clusters appeared linked to parvovirus B19, influenza, CMV and Epstein-Barr virus.

The cohort consisted of 650 to 700 healthy bone marrow donors. Cohort members were all nominally healthy when sampled, although unrecorded immune exposures were likely present. The donor tested CMV seronegative and was one of the 352 seronegative cohort members. Every donor gave a peripheral blood sample, and the peripheral blood mononuclear cells from that sample were used for TCR beta sequencing. The Qiagen DNeasy Blood Extraction Kit was used to extract genomic DNA from the blood cell samples. Looking up the germline V gene yields CDR1 SGHVS and CDR2 FQNEAQ. The cysteine opens and the phenylalanine closes a CDR3 of 15 amino acids. The sequence is cut down to CDR3 DNA, 45 bases in frame from base 1. Trimming takes 6 bases off V and 2 bases off J; junction bases not matched to a gene: 10. Libraries were constructed by the immunoSEQ multiplex PCR assay. For the multiplex PCR, a mixture combining 60 forward primers for TCR Vbeta segments and 13 reverse primers for TCR Jbeta segments was used. The CDR3 region of rearranged TCR beta genes was amplified from genomic DNA by a multiplex PCR assay. On the Illumina HiSeq System, the amplified TCR beta libraries were sequenced as 87-base-pair reads. The authors' analysis ran thus. A later analysis counted approximately 84 million unique TCR beta chains across the approximately 700 repertoires, and around 9.9 million of these chains were shared by at least two donors. A nearest-neighbor algorithm error-corrected the raw reads and collapsed the reads into unique sequences, merging closely related sequences to remove PCR and sequencing errors. CDR3 sequences were aligned to IMGT reference sequences to assign V, D and J gene segments. Each retained sequence needed at least a six-nucleotide match to both a V gene segment and a J gene segment. A rearrangement counted as productive if the CDR3 had no stop codons and remained in frame with V and J, and every other rearrangement counted as non-productive. Following IMGT convention, CDR3 was defined as the stretch from the second conserved V-encoded cysteine up to the conserved J-encoded phenylalanine. The earlier analysis of about 530 of the donors excluded any sequence lacking an unambiguous match to a single V gene segment. An earlier analysis of 587 of the donors called V segments functional above 56.7% productive rearrangements and segregating when the between-donor standard deviation exceeded 5%. A statistical classification framework was built to diagnose cytomegalovirus status from the catalog of TCR beta chain sequences. In a later analysis, V and J genes were assigned by comparing TCR nucleotide sequences against IMGT/GENE-DB human TR gene sequences. Using the TCRdist pipeline, a later analysis assigned CDR3 sequences along with most-parsimonious VDJ recombination scenarios. A later analysis defined each TCR beta chain by its CDR3 amino acid sequence plus V-gene family, and excluded reads lacking a unique V-gene family. To address suspected cross-contamination and a sequencing artifact, a later analysis removed roughly 640 highly shared, low-generation-probability nucleotide sequences. A later analysis calculated a clonal expansion index for each public chain from normalized within-repertoire ranks of inferred template counts. In a later analysis, generation probabilities were computed using a VDJ recombination model fitted to out-of-frame rearrangements, and the results were checked against IGoR. Hypergeometric tests were used in a later analysis to score TCR-TCR, TCR-HLA and TCR-CMV co-occurrence, with a repertoire-size bias correction applied to the TCR pairs. To estimate false discovery rates, a later analysis permuted the HLA or CMV assignments 20 times. In a later analysis, co-occurring TCRs were grouped with DBSCAN, and TCRdist sequence similarity was added when clustering was performed within HLA-allele-positive subsets. Co-occurrence clustering excluded repertoires with fewer than 30,000 or more than 120,000 public chains, plus five with anomalous nucleotide sharing. This immuneACCESS table, as held by TCRdb, lists in-frame sequences with V and J called but not all clones. Of the missing ones, under half trace to an unresolved V gene in checked studies; the others have no known cause. V, J and clone size are those of that table, while D and trimming were read from the DNA. In this sample the table shows roughly 120,000 clones, over 60% of which occur a single time. The top ten constitute less than 2.5% of the sample.

The receptor was derived from a man in his fifties in good health and CMV-seronegative. This chain joins TRBV7-8 to TRBJ2-7, with 7 central nucleotides matching TRBD2. The sequencing input was PBMCs. The sequence in DNA is TGTGCCAGCAGTCGAGAGACTAGCAGACCCTACGAGCAGTACTTC. Its protein is CASSRETSRPYEQYF.